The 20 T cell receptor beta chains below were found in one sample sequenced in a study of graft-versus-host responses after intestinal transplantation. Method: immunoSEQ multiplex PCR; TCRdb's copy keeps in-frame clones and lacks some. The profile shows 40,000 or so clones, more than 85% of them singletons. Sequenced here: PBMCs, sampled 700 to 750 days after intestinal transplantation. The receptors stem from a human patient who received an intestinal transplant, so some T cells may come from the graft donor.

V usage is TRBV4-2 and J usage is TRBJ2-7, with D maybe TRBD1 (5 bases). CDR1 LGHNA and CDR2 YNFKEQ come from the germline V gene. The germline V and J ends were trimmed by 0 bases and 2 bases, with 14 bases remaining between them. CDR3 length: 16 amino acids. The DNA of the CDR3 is TGTGCCAGCAGCCAAGAACCGGCAGGGCACCCCTACGAGCAGTACTTC. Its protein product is CASSQEPAGHPYEQYF.

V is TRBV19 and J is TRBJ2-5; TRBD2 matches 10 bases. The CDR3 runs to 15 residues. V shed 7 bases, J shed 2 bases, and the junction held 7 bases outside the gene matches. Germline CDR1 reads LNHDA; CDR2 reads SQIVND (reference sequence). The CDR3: CASKPSGSLQETQYF. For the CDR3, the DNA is TGTGCCAGTAAGCCTAGCGGGAGTTTACAAGAGACCCAGTACTTC. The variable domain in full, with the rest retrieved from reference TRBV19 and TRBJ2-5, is DGGITQSPKYLFRKEGQNVTLSCEQNLNHDAMYWYRQDPGQGLRLIYYSQIVNDFQKGDIAEGYSVSREKKESFPLTVTSAQKNPTAFYLCASKPSGSLQETQYFGPGTRLLVL.

In nucleotides, the CDR3 is TGTGCCACCAGCAGTTCCGGGCAGCCCCAGCATTTT. Protein sequence: CATSSSGQPQHF. V and J are TRBV15 and TRBJ1-5; D unclear. The CDR3 length is 12 residues. From germline, CDR1 is LNHNV and CDR2 YYDKDF (reference sequence). Trimming left V 3 bases short and J 7 bases short, with 7 bases between.

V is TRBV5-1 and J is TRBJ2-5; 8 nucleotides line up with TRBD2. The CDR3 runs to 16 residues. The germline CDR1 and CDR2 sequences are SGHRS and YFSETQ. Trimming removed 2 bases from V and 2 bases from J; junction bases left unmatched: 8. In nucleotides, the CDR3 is TGCGCCAGCAGCTTTGGTTTGCGGGGGGAACAAGAGACCCAGTACTTC. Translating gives CASSFGLRGEQETQYF.

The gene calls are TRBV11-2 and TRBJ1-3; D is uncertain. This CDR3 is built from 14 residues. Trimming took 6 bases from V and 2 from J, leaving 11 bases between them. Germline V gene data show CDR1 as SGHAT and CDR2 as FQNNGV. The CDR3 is CASRARVTGNTIYF. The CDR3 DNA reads TGTGCCAGCAGAGCCCGGGTGACTGGAAACACCATATATTTT.

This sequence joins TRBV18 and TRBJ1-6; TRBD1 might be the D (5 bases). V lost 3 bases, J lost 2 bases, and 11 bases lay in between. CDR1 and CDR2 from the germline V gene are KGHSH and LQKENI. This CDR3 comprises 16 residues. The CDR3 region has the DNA TGTGCCAGCTCACCGGAGGTGGGGCCCTATAATTCACCCCTCCACTTT. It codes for CASSPEVGPYNSPLHF.

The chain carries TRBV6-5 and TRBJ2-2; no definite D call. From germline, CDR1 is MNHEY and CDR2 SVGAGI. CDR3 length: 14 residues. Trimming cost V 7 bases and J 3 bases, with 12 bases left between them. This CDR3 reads CASTTPYHTGELFF. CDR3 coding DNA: TGTGCCAGCACCACACCGTATCACACCGGGGAGCTGTTTTTT.

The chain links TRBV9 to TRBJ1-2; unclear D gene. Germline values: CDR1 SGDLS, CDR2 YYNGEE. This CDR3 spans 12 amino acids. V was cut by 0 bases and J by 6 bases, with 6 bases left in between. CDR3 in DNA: TGTGCCAGCAGCGTAGGAGGGAATGGCTACACCTTC. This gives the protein CASSVGGNGYTF.

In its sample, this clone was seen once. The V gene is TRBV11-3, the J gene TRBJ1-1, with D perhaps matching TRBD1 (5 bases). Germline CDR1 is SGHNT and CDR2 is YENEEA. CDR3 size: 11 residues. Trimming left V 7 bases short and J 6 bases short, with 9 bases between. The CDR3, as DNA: TGTGCCAGCAATCAGGGCCCTGAAGCTTTCTTT. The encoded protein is CASNQGPEAFF.

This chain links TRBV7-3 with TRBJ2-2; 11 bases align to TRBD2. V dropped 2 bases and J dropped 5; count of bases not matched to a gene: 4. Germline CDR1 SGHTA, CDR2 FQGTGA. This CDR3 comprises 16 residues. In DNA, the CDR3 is TGTGCCAGCAGCTTAGGGCTAGCGGGAGGTACCGGGGAGCTGTTTTTT. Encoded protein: CASSLGLAGGTGELFF. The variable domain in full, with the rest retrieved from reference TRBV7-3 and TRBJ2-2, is GAGVSQTPSNKVTEKGKYVELRCDPISGHTALYWYRQSLGQGPEFLIYFQGTGAADDSGLPNDRFFAVRPEGSVSTLKIQRTERGDSAVYLCASSLGLAGGTGELFFGEGSRLTVL.

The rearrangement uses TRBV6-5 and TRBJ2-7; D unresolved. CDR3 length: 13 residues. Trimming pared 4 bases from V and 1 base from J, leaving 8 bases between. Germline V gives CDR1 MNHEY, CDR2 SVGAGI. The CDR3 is CASSLLGSYEQYF. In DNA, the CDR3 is TGTGCCAGCAGTTTGTTGGGATCCTACGAGCAGTACTTC.

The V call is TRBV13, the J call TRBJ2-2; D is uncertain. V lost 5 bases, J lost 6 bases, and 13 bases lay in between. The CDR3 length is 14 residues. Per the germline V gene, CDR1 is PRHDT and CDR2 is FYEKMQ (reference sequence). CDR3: CASSPVGRAGELFF. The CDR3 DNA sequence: TGTGCCAGCAGCCCCGTCGGTAGAGCCGGGGAGCTGTTTTTT.

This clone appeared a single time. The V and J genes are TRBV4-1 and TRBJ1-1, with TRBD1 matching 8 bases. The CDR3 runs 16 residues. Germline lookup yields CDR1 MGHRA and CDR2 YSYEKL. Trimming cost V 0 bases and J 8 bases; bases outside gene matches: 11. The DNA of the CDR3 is TGCGCCAGCAGCCAAGATTTAGGCCAGGGGGCTCCAGAAGCTTTCTTT. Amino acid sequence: CASSQDLGQGAPEAFF.

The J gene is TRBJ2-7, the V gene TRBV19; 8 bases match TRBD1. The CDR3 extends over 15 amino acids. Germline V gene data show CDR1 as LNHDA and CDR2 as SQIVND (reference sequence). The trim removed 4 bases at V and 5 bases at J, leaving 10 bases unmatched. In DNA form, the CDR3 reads TGTGCCAGTAGTAGAAAGGACAGGGTGGGGAACGAGCAGTACTTC. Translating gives CASSRKDRVGNEQYF.

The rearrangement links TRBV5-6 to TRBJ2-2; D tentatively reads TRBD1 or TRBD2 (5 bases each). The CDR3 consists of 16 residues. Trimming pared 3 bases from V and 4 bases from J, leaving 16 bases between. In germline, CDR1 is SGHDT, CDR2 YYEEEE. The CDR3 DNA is TGTGCCAGCAGCTCCTCCGGGAAAGGGGTCACCGGGGAGCTGTTTTTT. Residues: CASSSSGKGVTGELFF.

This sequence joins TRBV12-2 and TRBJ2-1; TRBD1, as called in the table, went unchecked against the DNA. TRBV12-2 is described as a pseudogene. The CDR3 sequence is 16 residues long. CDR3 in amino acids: CASRLHRDRGHNEQFF. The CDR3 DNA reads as TGTGCAAGTCGCCTACACCGGGACAGGGGGCACAATGAGCAGTTCTTC.

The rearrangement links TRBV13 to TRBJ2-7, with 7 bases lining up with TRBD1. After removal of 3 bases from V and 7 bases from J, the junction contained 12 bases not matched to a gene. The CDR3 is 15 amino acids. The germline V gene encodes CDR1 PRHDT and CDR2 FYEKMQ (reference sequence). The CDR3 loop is CASSLGYKGAQEQYF. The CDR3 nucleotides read TGTGCCAGCAGCTTGGGTTATAAGGGGGCCCAAGAGCAGTACTTC.

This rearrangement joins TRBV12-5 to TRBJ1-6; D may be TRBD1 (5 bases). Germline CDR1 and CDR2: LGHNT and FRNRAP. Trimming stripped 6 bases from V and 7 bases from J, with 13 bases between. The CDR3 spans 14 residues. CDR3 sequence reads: CASGTGQINSPLHF. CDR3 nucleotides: TGTGCTAGTGGCACAGGCCAGATCAATTCACCCCTCCACTTT.

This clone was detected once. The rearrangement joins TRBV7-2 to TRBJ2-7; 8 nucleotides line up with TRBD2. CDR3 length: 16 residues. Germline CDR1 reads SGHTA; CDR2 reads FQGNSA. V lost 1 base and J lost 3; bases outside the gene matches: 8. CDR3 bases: TGTGCCAGCAGCTTAGTCTGGGGCGGGGGGAACTACGAGCAGTACTTC. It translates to CASSLVWGGGNYEQYF.

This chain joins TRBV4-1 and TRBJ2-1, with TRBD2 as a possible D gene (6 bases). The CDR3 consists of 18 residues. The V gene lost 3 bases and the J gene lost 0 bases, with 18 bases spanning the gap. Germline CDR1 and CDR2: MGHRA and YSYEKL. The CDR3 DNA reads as TGCGCCAGCAGCCAGGCCTCGAGGGACTTCGCCTCCTACAATGAGCAGTTCTTC. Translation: CASSQASRDFASYNEQFF.